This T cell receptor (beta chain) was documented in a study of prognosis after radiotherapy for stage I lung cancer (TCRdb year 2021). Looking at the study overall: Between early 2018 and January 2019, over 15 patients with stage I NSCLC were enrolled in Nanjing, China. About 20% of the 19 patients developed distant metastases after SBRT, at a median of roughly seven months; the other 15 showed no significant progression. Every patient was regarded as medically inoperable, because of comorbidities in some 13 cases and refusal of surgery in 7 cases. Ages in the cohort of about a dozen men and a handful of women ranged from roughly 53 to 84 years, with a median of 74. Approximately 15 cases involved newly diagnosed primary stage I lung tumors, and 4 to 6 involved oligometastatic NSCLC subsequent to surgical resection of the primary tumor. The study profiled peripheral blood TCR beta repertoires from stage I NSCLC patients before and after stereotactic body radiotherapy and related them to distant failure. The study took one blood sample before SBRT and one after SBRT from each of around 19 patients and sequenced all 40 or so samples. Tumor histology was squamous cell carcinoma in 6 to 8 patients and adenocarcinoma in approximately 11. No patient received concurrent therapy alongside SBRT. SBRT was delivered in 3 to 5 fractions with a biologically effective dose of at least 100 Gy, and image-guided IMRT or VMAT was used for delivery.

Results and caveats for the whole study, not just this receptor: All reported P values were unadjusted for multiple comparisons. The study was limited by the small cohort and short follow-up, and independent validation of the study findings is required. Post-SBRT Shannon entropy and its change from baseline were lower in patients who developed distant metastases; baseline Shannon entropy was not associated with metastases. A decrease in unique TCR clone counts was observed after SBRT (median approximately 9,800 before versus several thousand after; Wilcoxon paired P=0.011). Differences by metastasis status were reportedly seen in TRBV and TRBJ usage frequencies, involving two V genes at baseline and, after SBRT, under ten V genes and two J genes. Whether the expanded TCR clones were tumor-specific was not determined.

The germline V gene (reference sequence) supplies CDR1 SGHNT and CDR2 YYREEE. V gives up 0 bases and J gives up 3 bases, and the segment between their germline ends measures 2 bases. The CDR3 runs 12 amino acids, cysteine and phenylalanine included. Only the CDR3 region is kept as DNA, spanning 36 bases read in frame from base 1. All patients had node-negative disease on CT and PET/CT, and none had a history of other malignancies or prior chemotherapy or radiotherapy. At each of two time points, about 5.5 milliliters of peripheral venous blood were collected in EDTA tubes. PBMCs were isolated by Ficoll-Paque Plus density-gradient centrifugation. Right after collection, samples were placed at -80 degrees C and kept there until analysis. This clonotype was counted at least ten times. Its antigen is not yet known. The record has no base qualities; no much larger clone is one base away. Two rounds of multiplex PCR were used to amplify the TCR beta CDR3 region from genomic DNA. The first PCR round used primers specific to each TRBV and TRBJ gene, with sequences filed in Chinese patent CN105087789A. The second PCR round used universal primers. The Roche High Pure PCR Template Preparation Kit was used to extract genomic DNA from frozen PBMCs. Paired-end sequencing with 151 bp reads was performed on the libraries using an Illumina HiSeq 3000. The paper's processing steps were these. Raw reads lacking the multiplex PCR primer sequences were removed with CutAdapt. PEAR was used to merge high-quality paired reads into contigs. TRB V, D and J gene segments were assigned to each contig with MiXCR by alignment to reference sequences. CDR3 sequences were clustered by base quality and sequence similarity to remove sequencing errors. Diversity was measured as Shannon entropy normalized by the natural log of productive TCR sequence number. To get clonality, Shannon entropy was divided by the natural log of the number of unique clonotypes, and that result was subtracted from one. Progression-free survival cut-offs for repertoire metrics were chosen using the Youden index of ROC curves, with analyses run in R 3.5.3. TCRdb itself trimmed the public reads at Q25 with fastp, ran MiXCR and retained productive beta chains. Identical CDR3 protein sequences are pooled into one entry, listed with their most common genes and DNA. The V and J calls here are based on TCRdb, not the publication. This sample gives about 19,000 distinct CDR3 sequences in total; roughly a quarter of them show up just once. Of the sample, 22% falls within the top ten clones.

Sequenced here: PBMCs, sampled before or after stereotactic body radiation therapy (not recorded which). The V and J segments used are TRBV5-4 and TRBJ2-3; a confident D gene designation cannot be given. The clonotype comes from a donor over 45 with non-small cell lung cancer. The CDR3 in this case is CASSLVTDTQYF. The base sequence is TGTGCCAGCAGCTTGGTTACAGATACGCAGTATTTT. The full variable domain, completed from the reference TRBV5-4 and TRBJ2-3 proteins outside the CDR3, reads ETGVTQSPTHLIKTRGQQVTLRCSSQSGHNTVSWYQQALGQGPQFIFQYYREEENGRGNFPPRFSGLQFPNYSSELNVNALELDDSALYLCASSLVTDTQYFGPGTRLTVL.